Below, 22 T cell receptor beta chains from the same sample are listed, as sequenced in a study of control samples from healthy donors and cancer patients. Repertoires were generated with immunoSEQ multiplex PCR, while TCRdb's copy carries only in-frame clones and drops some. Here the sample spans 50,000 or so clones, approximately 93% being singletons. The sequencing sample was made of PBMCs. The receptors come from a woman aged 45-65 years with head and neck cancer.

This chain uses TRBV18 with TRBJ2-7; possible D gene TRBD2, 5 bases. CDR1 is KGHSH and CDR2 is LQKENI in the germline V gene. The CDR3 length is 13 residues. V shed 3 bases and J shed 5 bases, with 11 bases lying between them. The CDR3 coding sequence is TGTGCCAGCTCACCTTTGGGAGCGGACGAGCAGTACTTC. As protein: CASSPLGADEQYF.

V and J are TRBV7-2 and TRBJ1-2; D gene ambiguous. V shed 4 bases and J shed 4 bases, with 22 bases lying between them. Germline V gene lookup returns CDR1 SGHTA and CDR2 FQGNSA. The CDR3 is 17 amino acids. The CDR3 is CASSSVLDPGRIYGYTF. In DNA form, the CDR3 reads TGTGCCAGCAGCTCGGTTCTGGATCCGGGTCGGATCTATGGCTACACCTTC.

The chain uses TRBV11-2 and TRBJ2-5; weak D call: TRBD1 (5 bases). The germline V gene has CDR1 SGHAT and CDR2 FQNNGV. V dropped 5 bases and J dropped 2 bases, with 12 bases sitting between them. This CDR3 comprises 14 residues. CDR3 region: CASSPYRSQETQYF. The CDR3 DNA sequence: TGTGCCAGCAGCCCCTACAGGAGTCAAGAGACCCAGTACTTC.

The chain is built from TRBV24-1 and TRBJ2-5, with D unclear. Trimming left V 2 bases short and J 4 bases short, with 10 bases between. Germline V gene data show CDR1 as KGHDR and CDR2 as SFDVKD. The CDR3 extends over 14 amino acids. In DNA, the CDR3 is TGTGCCACCAGTGATTCGGCGCGAGTAGAGACCCAGTACTTC. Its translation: CATSDSARVETQYF.

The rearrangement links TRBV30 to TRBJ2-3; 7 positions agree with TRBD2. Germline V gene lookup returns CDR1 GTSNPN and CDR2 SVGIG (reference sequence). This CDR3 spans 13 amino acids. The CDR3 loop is CAHGGLPTDTQYF. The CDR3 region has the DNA TGTGCGCACGGGGGACTACCCACAGATACGCAGTATTTT.

CDR3: CASRGDVNTEAFF. The CDR3 nucleotides read TGTGCCAGCAGGGGGGACGTGAACACTGAAGCTTTCTTT. This chain links TRBV27 with TRBJ1-1, with D perhaps matching TRBD1 (5 bases). Trimming removed 6 bases at V and 0 bases at J, with 8 bases between. CDR1 is MNHEY and CDR2 is SMNVEV in the germline V gene (reference sequence). The CDR3 is 13 residues long.

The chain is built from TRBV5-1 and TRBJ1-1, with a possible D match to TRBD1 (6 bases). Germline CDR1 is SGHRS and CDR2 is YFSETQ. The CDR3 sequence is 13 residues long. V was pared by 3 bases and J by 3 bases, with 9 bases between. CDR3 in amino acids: CASSSQGHTEAFF. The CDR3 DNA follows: TGCGCCAGCAGCTCCCAGGGGCACACTGAAGCTTTCTTT.

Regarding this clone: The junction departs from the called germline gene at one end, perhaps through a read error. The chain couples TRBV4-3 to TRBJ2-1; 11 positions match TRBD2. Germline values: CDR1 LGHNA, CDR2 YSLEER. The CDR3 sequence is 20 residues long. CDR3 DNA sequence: TGCGCCCGCAGCCGTCCGGGCCGACTAGCGGGGAACAGCTCCTACAATGAGCAGTTCTTC. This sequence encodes CARSRPGRLAGNSSYNEQFF.

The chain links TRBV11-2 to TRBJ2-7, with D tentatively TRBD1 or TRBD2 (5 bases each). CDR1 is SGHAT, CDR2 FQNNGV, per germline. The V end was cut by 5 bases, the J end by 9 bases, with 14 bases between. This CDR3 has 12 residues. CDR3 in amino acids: CASSPSGRGQYF. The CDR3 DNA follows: TGTGCCAGCAGCCCCTCGGGACGGGGGCAGTACTTC.

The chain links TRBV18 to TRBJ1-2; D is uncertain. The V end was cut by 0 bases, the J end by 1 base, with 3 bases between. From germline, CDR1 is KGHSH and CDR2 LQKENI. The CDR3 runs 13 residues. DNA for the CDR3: TGTGCCAGCTCACCACCCAGTAACTATGGCTACACCTTC. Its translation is CASSPPSNYGYTF.

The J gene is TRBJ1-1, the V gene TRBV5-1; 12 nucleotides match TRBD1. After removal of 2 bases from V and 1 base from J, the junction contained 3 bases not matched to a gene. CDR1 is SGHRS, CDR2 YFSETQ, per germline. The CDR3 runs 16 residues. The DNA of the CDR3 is TGCGCCAGCAGCTTCGGGACAGGGGGCAGGAACACTGAAGCTTTCTTT. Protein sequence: CASSFGTGGRNTEAFF.

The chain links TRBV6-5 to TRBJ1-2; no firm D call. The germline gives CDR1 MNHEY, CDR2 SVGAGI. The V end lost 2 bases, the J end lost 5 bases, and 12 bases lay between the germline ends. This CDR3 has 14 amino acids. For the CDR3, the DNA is TGTGCCAGCAGTTACATGGACGGGAGTTATGGCTACACCTTC. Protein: CASSYMDGSYGYTF.

In DNA, the CDR3 is TGTGCCAGCAGTTTAGGACGGACAGATACGCAGTATTTT. As protein: CASSLGRTDTQYF. The chain combines TRBV6-6 with TRBJ2-3; D is undetermined. V lost 4 bases to trimming and J lost 3 bases, with 8 bases between them. Germline CDR1 reads MNHNY; CDR2 reads SVGAGI (reference sequence). The CDR3 runs 13 residues.

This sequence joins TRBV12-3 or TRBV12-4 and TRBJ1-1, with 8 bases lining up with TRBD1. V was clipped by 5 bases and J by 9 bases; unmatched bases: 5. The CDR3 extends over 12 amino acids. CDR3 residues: CASSNGQGKAFF. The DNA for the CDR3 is TGTGCCAGCAGTAACGGACAGGGTAAAGCTTTCTTT.

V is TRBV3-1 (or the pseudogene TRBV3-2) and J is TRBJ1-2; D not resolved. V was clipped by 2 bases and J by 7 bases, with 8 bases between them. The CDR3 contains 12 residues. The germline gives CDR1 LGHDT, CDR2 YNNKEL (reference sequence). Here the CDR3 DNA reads TGTGCCAGCAGCCAAACCCCAGCTGGCTACACCTTC. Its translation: CASSQTPAGYTF.

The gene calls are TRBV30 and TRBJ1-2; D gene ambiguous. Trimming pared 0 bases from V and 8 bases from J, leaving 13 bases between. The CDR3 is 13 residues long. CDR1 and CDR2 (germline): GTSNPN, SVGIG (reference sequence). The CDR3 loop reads CAWSVSGVGGYTF. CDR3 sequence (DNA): TGTGCCTGGAGTGTATCGGGAGTTGGAGGCTACACCTTC.

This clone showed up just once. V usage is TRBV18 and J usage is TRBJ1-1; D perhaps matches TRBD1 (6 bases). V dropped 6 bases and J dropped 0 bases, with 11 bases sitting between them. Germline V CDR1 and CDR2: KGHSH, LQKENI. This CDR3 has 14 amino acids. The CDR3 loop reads CASSQGGLNTEAFF. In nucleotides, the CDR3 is TGTGCCAGCTCGCAAGGGGGTTTGAACACTGAAGCTTTCTTT.

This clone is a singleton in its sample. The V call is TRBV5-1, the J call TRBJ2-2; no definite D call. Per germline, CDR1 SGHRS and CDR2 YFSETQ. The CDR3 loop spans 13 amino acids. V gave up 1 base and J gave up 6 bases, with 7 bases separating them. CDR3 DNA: TGCGCCAGCAGCTTGTTGGGGTCCGGGGAGCTGTTTTTT. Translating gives CASSLLGSGELFF.

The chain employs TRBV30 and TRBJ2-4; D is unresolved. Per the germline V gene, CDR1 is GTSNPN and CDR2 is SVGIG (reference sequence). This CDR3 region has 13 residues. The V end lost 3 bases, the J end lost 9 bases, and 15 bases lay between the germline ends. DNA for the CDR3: TGTGCCTGGAGCTCCGGCCCTGGAAGCATTCAGTACTTC. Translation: CAWSSGPGSIQYF.

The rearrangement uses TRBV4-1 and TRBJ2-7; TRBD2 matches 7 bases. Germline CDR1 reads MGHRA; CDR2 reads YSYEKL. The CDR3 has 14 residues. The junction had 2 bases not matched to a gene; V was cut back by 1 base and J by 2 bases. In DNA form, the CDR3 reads TGCGCCAGCAGCCAAGGAAGCGGGGCCTACGAGCAGTACTTC. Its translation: CASSQGSGAYEQYF.

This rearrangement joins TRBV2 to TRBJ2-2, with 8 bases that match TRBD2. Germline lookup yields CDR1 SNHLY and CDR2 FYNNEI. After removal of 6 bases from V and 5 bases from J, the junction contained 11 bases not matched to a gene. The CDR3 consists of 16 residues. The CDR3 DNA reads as TGTGCCAGCAGGAAGGGCGGGGGGTGCAGGACCGGGGAGCTGTTTTTT. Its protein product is CASRKGGGCRTGELFF.

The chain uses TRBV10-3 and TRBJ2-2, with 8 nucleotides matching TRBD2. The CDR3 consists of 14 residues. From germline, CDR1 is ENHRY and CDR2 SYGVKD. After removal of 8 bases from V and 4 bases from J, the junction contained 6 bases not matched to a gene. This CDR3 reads CAIRGGESTGELFF. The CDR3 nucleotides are TGTGCCATCCGGGGGGGGGAAAGCACCGGGGAGCTGTTTTTT.